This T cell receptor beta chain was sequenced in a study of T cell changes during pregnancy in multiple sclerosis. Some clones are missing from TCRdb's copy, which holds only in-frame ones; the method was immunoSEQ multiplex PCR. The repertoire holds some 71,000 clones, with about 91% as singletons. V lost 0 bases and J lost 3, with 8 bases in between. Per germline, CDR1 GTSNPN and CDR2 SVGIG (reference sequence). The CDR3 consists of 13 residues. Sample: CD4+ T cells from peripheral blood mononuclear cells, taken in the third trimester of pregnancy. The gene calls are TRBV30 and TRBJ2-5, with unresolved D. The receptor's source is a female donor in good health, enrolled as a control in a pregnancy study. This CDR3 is CAWSVRQEETQYF. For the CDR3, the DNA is TGTGCCTGGAGTGTACGGCAGGAAGAGACCCAGTACTTC.